The entry below gives a single T cell receptor beta chain sequence along with its context. The antigen remains unidentified. V was trimmed by 0 bases and J by 7 bases, leaving 17 bases between them. Looked up from germline, CDR1 is SGDLS and CDR2 is YYNGEE. CDR3 length: 15 residues. The data were taken from a study of shared clonotypes between healthy human individuals. Study-wide findings and caveats: Generation probabilities were higher for clonotypes shared across all four sorted-subset donors than for unshared ones.

How the authors handled the data: In the immunoSEQ data, sequences were junction-only and lacked quality scores, so filtering differed. TCRdb's table, derived via immunoSEQ multiplex PCR, lists solely in-frame clones and lacks some. V, J and clone size are those of that table, while D and trimming were read from the DNA. The sample contains hundreds of thousands of clones, over 65% of which appear only once. What was sequenced was memory CD4+ T cells sorted from blood. Subset reported: CD45RA-negative fraction. The TCR comes from a man aged 25-40 years in good health. The chain employs TRBV9 and TRBJ2-7, with D hard to call. The DNA of the CDR3 is TGTGCCAGCAGCGTAGGGACCTTTGGCAGTGGGGAGCAGTACTTC. It is translated as CASSVGTFGSGEQYF. The variable domain in full, with the rest retrieved from reference TRBV9 and TRBJ2-7, is DSGVTQTPKHLITATGQRVTLRCSPRSGDLSVYWYQQSLDQGLQFLIQYYNGEERAKGNILERFSAQQFPDLHSELNLSSLELGDSALYFCASSVGTFGSGEQYFGPGTRLTVT.